This T cell receptor beta chain was sequenced during a study of blood T cell repertoires in COVID-19. Recruitment covered roughly 22 US areas and drew participants whose ages spanned roughly 18 to 90 years. As concerns this clone: Germline and junction disagree at one end, which may indicate a read error.

Produced via immunoSEQ multiplex PCR; TCRdb's table is partial and in-frame only. The data hold 300,000 to 400,000 clones, with approximately 89% observed a single time. CDR3 length: 16 residues. CDR1 and CDR2 from the germline V gene are MGHRA and YSYEKL. The chain is built from TRBV4-1 and TRBJ2-7, with 9 positions matching TRBD1. Input material: PBMCs or T cells enriched from blood (not recorded which). The source is a man between 25 and 39 years old who had recovered from COVID-19. The CDR3 is CASSQDPDRGSSEQYF. CDR3 DNA sequence: TGCGCCAGCAGCCAGGACCCGGACAGGGGATCCTCCGAGCAGTACTTC.